One and the same sample provided the 29 T cell receptor beta chains below, sequenced in a study of T cell responses to AZD1222 COVID-19 vaccine. Only in-frame clones appear in the TCRdb table, and some are missing; sequencing was by immunoSEQ multiplex PCR. The table shows about 130,000 clones, with approximately 87% occurring only once. Material: peripheral blood, obtained on day 0 of AZD1222 vaccination. The receptor set was obtained from an adult in good health.

The J gene is TRBJ2-6, the V gene TRBV5-1, with a weak D call TRBD2 (6 bases). This CDR3 is built from 17 residues. Germline CDR1 is SGHRS and CDR2 is YFSETQ. Trimming pared 0 bases from V and 0 bases from J, leaving 10 bases between. In DNA, the CDR3 is TGCGCCAGCAGCTTGGTCCTGGGGGGCTCTGGGGCCAACGTCCTGACTTTC. It translates to CASSLVLGGSGANVLTF. Together with reference TRBV5-1 and TRBJ2-6, the CDR3 gives the full variable domain: KAGVTQTPRYLIKTRGQQVTLSCSPISGHRSVSWYQQTPGQGLQFLFEYFSETQRNKGNFPGRFSGRQFSNSRSEMNVSTLELGDSALYLCASSLVLGGSGANVLTFGAGSRLTVL.

The chain links TRBV19 to TRBJ2-7; maybe TRBD2 (6 bases). This CDR3 has 14 residues. The V end lost 5 bases, the J end lost 2 bases, and 13 bases lay between the germline ends. Germline-derived CDR1 and CDR2 are LNHDA and SQIVND (reference sequence). CDR3 nucleotide sequence: TGTGCCAGTAGTTTCGGGACTTTTCCCTACGAGCAGTACTTC. Translation gives CASSFGTFPYEQYF. The full variable domain, its missing parts supplied by reference TRBV19 and TRBJ2-7, is DGGITQSPKYLFRKEGQNVTLSCEQNLNHDAMYWYRQDPGQGLRLIYYSQIVNDFQKGDIAEGYSVSREKKESFPLTVTSAQKNPTAFYLCASSFGTFPYEQYFGPGTRLTVT.

This chain joins TRBV10-3 and TRBJ1-1, with TRBD1 matching 8 bases. The germline V gene has CDR1 ENHRY and CDR2 SYGVKD. V lost 2 bases and J lost 5; bases outside the gene matches: 7. CDR3 length: 15 amino acids. The CDR3 reads CAISEGRGRGTEAFF. Here the CDR3 DNA reads TGTGCCATCAGTGAGGGCAGGGGGCGCGGAACTGAAGCTTTCTTT.

This clone has only one observation. The chain has TRBV3-1 (or the pseudogene TRBV3-2) and TRBJ1-2; D perhaps matches TRBD1 (5 bases). Germline CDR1 LGHDT, CDR2 YNNKEL (reference sequence). The CDR3 consists of 13 residues. Trimming shortened V by 2 bases and J by 8 bases, and 12 bases separated the two germline ends. The CDR3 DNA follows: TGTGCCAGCAGCCAACCAGGGCGTGGAGGCTACACCTTC. It is translated as CASSQPGRGGYTF.

This sequence joins TRBV2 and TRBJ1-4; no clear D. Trimming stripped 2 bases from V and 2 bases from J, with 9 bases between. The CDR3 has 15 amino acids. Germline V CDR1 and CDR2: SNHLY, FYNNEI. DNA of the CDR3: TGTGCCAGCAGTGAATCGGGGTCGACTAATGAAAAACTGTTTTTT. Its protein is CASSESGSTNEKLFF.

The chain is built from TRBV28 and TRBJ2-1, with a weak D call TRBD2 (6 bases). CDR3 size: 15 residues. The V end lost 2 bases, the J end lost 4 bases, and 12 bases lay between the germline ends. Looked up from germline, CDR1 is MDHEN and CDR2 is SYDVKM. The CDR3 protein is CASSLIPAGYNEQFF. Written as DNA, the CDR3 is TGTGCCAGCAGTTTAATACCGGCGGGGTACAATGAGCAGTTCTTC. The full variable domain, rest sourced from reference TRBV28 and TRBJ2-1, is DVKVTQSSRYLVKRTGEKVFLECVQDMDHENMFWYRQDPGLGLRLIYFSYDVKMKEKGDIPEGYSVSREKKERFSLILESASTNQTSMYLCASSLIPAGYNEQFFGPGTRLTVL.

V usage is TRBV6-5 and J usage is TRBJ1-1, with 7 bases matching TRBD1. Germline V gene data show CDR1 as MNHEY and CDR2 as SVGAGI. The CDR3 consists of 13 residues. J lost 6 bases, V lost 3 bases, and 4 bases had no gene match. CDR3 DNA sequence: TGTGCCAGCAGTTATGGAACAGGGGCTGAAGCTTTCTTT. Its protein product is CASSYGTGAEAFF.

J is TRBJ2-1 and V is TRBV6-5; no clear D gene. V lost 2 bases and J lost 0, with 11 bases in between. From germline, CDR1 is MNHEY and CDR2 SVGAGI. The CDR3 length is 16 residues. The CDR3 sequence is CASSYVRLNSYNEQFF. CDR3 sequence (DNA): TGTGCCAGCAGTTACGTCCGGCTGAACTCCTACAATGAGCAGTTCTTC.

The chain employs TRBV18 and TRBJ1-6; D is perhaps TRBD1 (6 bases). V shed 2 bases and J shed 5 bases, with 10 bases lying between them. From germline, CDR1 is KGHSH and CDR2 LQKENI. This CDR3 spans 15 amino acids. In nucleotides, the CDR3 is TGTGCCAGCTCACCAATTGGACAGAATAATTCACCCCTCCACTTT. Protein sequence: CASSPIGQNNSPLHF.

This clone came up once. CDR3 amino acids: CSVIDSGETQYF. Here the CDR3 DNA reads TGCAGCGTTATCGACAGCGGCGAGACCCAGTACTTC. The chain is built from TRBV29-1 and TRBJ2-5; perhaps D is TRBD1 or TRBD2 (5 bases each). Germline V gene sequence: CDR1 SQVTM, CDR2 ANQGSEA. Trimming took 5 bases from V and 5 from J, leaving 12 bases between them. This CDR3 contains 12 residues.

In this sample, this clone turned up a few times. This chain links TRBV5-1 with TRBJ1-1, with D possibly TRBD1 on 6 matching bases. The germline V gene encodes CDR1 SGHRS and CDR2 YFSETQ. The CDR3 has 14 residues. Trimming shortened V by 6 bases and J by 1 base, and 13 bases separated the two germline ends. The CDR3: CASKPGAENTEAFF. The CDR3 DNA reads TGCGCCAGCAAACCGGGGGCTGAGAACACTGAAGCTTTCTTT.

The chain couples TRBV5-1 to TRBJ2-2; 8 bases align to TRBD2. Per germline, CDR1 SGHRS and CDR2 YFSETQ. J gave up 4 bases and V 0 bases, and 11 bases lay outside the gene matches. The CDR3 is 18 residues long. The CDR3 protein is CASSLVEGLVGGTGELFF. Written as DNA, the CDR3 is TGCGCCAGCAGCTTGGTTGAGGGACTAGTAGGTGGCACCGGGGAGCTGTTTTTT.

The rearrangement joins TRBV28 to TRBJ1-5; tentatively, D is TRBD1 (5 bases). There are 15 residues in the CDR3. Germline V lookup: CDR1 MDHEN, CDR2 SYDVKM. Deletions cut 6 bases from V and 2 bases from J, with 14 bases between. CDR3 region: CASRKRGGGNQPQHF. The CDR3 DNA reads TGTGCCAGCAGGAAGAGGGGAGGGGGCAATCAGCCCCAGCATTTT. Based on the CDR3 plus reference TRBV28 and TRBJ1-5, the full variable domain is DVKVTQSSRYLVKRTGEKVFLECVQDMDHENMFWYRQDPGLGLRLIYFSYDVKMKEKGDIPEGYSVSREKKERFSLILESASTNQTSMYLCASRKRGGGNQPQHFGDGTRLSIL.

The chain employs TRBV7-9 and TRBJ2-1; 9 bases are shared with TRBD2. From germline, CDR1 is SEHNR and CDR2 FQNEAQ (reference sequence). The CDR3 sequence is 16 residues long. V shed 2 bases, J shed 5 bases, and the junction held 7 bases outside the gene matches. CDR3 nucleotides: TGTGCCAGCAGCTTATGGCTAGCGGGAAGCCACAATGAGCAGTTCTTC. It specifies CASSLWLAGSHNEQFF.

The rearrangement uses TRBV6-2 or TRBV6-3 and TRBJ2-7, with 8 bases fitting TRBD1. The CDR3 is 13 amino acids. With V trimmed by 6 bases and J by 3 bases, 4 bases remained unmatched. CDR1 and CDR2 (germline): MNHEY, SVGEGT. CDR3 amino acids: CASSFGTGYEQYF. CDR3 nucleotides: TGTGCCAGCAGCTTCGGGACAGGCTACGAGCAGTACTTC.

The chain links TRBV7-2 to TRBJ2-5, with D perhaps being TRBD1 or TRBD2 (5 bases each). CDR1 is SGHTA, CDR2 FQGNSA, per germline. The CDR3 has 15 amino acids. V lost 1 base, J lost 2 bases, and 11 bases lay in between. DNA for the CDR3: TGTGCCAGCAGCTTAGGTGGGGGATCTCAAGAGACCCAGTACTTC. This gives the protein CASSLGGGSQETQYF.

The chain employs TRBV19 and TRBJ1-3; the D gene is possibly TRBD1 (6 bases). V lost 8 bases, J lost 0 bases, and 11 bases lay in between. The CDR3 sequence is 14 residues long. Germline V gene data show CDR1 as LNHDA and CDR2 as SQIVND (reference sequence). This CDR3 is CASGSDSSGNTIYF. CDR3 bases: TGTGCCAGTGGGTCGGACAGCTCTGGAAACACCATATATTTT.

The rearrangement links TRBV27 to TRBJ2-7; TRBD2 matches 8 bases. The CDR3 has 15 residues. Trimming removed 8 bases from V and 3 bases from J; junction bases left unmatched: 12. Germline CDR1 is MNHEY and CDR2 is SMNVEV (reference sequence). The CDR3 loop is CASAGGGLANYEQYF. CDR3 bases: TGTGCCAGCGCCGGGGGGGGGCTAGCGAACTACGAGCAGTACTTC.

The V call is TRBV25-1, the J call TRBJ2-1; 7 bases agree with TRBD1. V lost 3 bases, J lost 1 base, and 6 bases stayed unmatched. Germline V gene sequence: CDR1 MGHDK, CDR2 SYGVNS. The CDR3 runs 16 residues. CDR3 protein: CASSDSGQQSYNEQFF. CDR3 bases: TGTGCCAGCAGTGATTCGGGACAGCAATCCTACAATGAGCAGTTCTTC.

The chain uses TRBV5-1 and TRBJ2-3; 9 bases are shared with TRBD2. The V and J ends lost 0 bases and 3 bases, in that order; junction bases with no gene match: 5. From germline, CDR1 is SGHRS and CDR2 YFSETQ. This CDR3 has 16 residues. CDR3 residues: CASSLARLAVTDTQYF. CDR3 in DNA: TGCGCCAGCAGCTTGGCCCGACTAGCGGTAACAGATACGCAGTATTTT. Based on the CDR3 plus reference TRBV5-1 and TRBJ2-3, the full variable domain is KAGVTQTPRYLIKTRGQQVTLSCSPISGHRSVSWYQQTPGQGLQFLFEYFSETQRNKGNFPGRFSGRQFSNSRSEMNVSTLELGDSALYLCASSLARLAVTDTQYFGPGTRLTVL.

The V call is TRBV7-2, the J call TRBJ2-2; 7 nucleotides line up with TRBD1. From germline, CDR1 is SGHTA and CDR2 FQGNSA. This CDR3 is built from 15 residues. V gave up 5 bases and J gave up 0 bases; unmatched junction bases: 3. The CDR3 bases are TGTGCCAGCAGCCGTGGGACAGCGAACACCGGGGAGCTGTTTTTT. Translated, it gives CASSRGTANTGELFF.

The V gene is TRBV28, the J gene TRBJ1-5; 8 bases align to TRBD1. V dropped 7 bases and J dropped 7; count of bases not matched to a gene: 9. The length of the CDR3 is 14 residues. Germline values: CDR1 MDHEN, CDR2 SYDVKM. The CDR3 DNA follows: TGTGCCAGCACCCTAAGGACAGGGCTACAGCCCCAGCATTTT. This codes for CASTLRTGLQPQHF.

The chain employs TRBV15 and TRBJ1-1; D not resolved. The V end lost 4 bases, the J end lost 0 bases, and 12 bases lay between the germline ends. The V gene's germline CDR1 is LNHNV and CDR2 YYDKDF (reference sequence). CDR3 length: 15 amino acids. CDR3 DNA: TGTGCCACCAGCACCCAAACTAAATTGAACACTGAAGCTTTCTTT. Its translation is CATSTQTKLNTEAFF. The full variable domain, completed using reference TRBV15 and TRBJ1-1, is DAMVIQNPRYQVTQFGKPVTLSCSQTLNHNVMYWYQQKSSQAPKLLFHYYDKDFNNEADTPDNFQSRRPNTSFCFLDIRSPGLGDTAMYLCATSTQTKLNTEAFFGQGTRLTVV.

This chain links TRBV11-1 with TRBJ2-7; D is unclear. The CDR3 is made up of 13 amino acids. V lost 0 bases and J 2 bases, leaving 5 bases between the germline ends. Germline-derived CDR1 and CDR2 are SGHAT and FQDESV (reference sequence). CDR3 protein: CASSLALAYEQYF. The CDR3 DNA reads as TGTGCCAGCAGCTTAGCACTGGCCTACGAGCAGTACTTC.

The chain employs TRBV5-5 and TRBJ1-5; 10 nucleotides align to TRBD1. Germline assignment: CDR1 SGHKS and CDR2 YYEKEE (reference sequence). V gave up 4 bases and J gave up 6 bases; unmatched junction bases: 4. The CDR3 has 14 residues. DNA for the CDR3: TGTGCCAGCAGCAAGGGACAGGGGTCTCAGCCCCAGCATTTT. Its protein is CASSKGQGSQPQHF.

The chain links TRBV3-1 (or the pseudogene TRBV3-2) to TRBJ1-1; D is unclear. Germline values: CDR1 LGHDT, CDR2 YNNKEL (reference sequence). The CDR3 has 13 residues. Trimming pared 1 base from V and 9 bases from J, leaving 12 bases between. In DNA, the CDR3 is TGTGCCAGCAGCCAAGGGCATTTACAAAAAGCTTTCTTT. Translation: CASSQGHLQKAFF.

The V and J genes are TRBV4-3 and TRBJ2-1; 7 bases agree with TRBD2. Trimming at V came to 3 bases and at J to 4 bases, leaving 6 bases not matched to a gene. The CDR3 loop spans 15 amino acids. Germline assignment: CDR1 LGHNA and CDR2 YSLEER. For the CDR3, the DNA is TGCGCCAGCAGCCAGGGACTAAGCCCATACAATGAGCAGTTCTTC. It specifies CASSQGLSPYNEQFF.

The DNA of the CDR3 is TGCGCCAGCAGCTTGCCAAATCCGGACACCATATATTTT. Its protein is CASSLPNPDTIYF. The rearrangement joins TRBV5-1 to TRBJ1-3, with D hard to call. Trimming cost V 1 base and J 8 bases, with 10 bases left between them. The CDR3 spans 13 residues. CDR1 and CDR2 (germline): SGHRS, YFSETQ.

This rearrangement joins TRBV6-2 or TRBV6-3 to TRBJ2-2; no reliable D call. The germline V and J ends were trimmed by 2 bases and 8 bases, with 12 bases remaining between them. The germline gives CDR1 MNHEY, CDR2 SVGEGT. The CDR3 totals 14 residues. The chain's CDR3 is CASSYPAETGELFF. CDR3 nucleotide sequence: TGTGCCAGCAGTTACCCCGCGGAGACGGGGGAGCTGTTTTTT.